This T cell receptor (beta chain) derives from a study of cytomegalovirus exposure and HLA in healthy donors (dated by TCRdb to 2016 to 2017). In the study overall: In an earlier analysis of approximately 500 of the donors, 276 Gb of sequence data and 120 million or so unique TCR beta sequences from roughly 190 million T cells were reported. An early release covering some 640 HLA-typed donors comprised around 300 gigabases of sequencing data and some 79 million unique TCR sequences. Of the roughly 400 genotyped donors, 80% to 90% were placed in the genetic ancestry cluster associated with self-reported Caucasian donors. The aim of the study was to test whether cataloging public T cell receptors could identify signatures of past pathogen exposure. The study used immunosequencing to profile the T cell repertoires of under 700 subjects and linked those repertoires to cytomegalovirus serostatus. Along with the approximately 650-subject first cohort, a separate validation cohort of over a hundred different subjects was used. The study combined high-throughput TCR immunosequencing, statistical association of individual TCRs with disease status, and machine learning to predict cytomegalovirus infection status. To study patterns of TCR occurrence, a later analysis re-analyzed previously published TCR beta repertoires from several hundred donors and added high-resolution HLA genotyping. In the later analysis, no new phenotypic data were used to find candidate immune exposures; instead, reliance was placed on TCR beta sequences and their occurrence across donors. To decide whether each TCR beta V gene segment behaved as functional or pseudogenic, an earlier analysis of nearly 600 of the donors relied on high-throughput TCR beta sequencing. Alongside the repertoire data, information on donor age, sex, ethnicity and CMV serostatus was compiled. A later genetic analysis took genome-wide SNP genotypes for 398 of the 666 donors and used that subset as a discovery cohort. Every discovery cohort repertoire had been produced on one sequencing platform. HLA typing included class I and class II loci at four-digit resolution. Typing coverage differed by locus: A, B, C, DRB1 and DQB1 were typed in about 620-640 donors, DQA1 in 522, DPA1 in some 600, and DPB1 in about 450. About 5 DR-DQ haplotypes were handled as single units for association and clustering, since linkage in the cohort was strong. Among some 400 genotyped donors of the cohort, an average of approximately 240,000 unique TCR beta nucleotide sequences were sequenced per donor, around a sixth of them non-productive.

Deletion took 5 bases off V and 1 base off J, with a span of 6 bases between the germline ends. Per the germline V gene, MDHEN is the CDR1 and SYDVKM is the CDR2. The CDR3 sequence holds 12 residues, the cysteine and phenylalanine included. Here the CDR3 DNA is all that survives: 36 bases in frame from base 1. The library was prepared using the immunoSEQ multiplex PCR assay. The multiplex PCR relied on a mix of 60 forward primers for TCR Vbeta segments and 13 reverse primers for TCR Jbeta segments. Amplification of the CDR3 region of rearranged TCR beta genes was performed with a multiplex PCR assay on genomic DNA. On the Illumina HiSeq System, the amplified TCR beta libraries were sequenced as 87-base-pair reads. Concerning the study's data processing: Across the 500 to 750 repertoires, a later analysis counted 80 million or so unique TCR beta chains, around 10 million of which were shared by at least two donors. Raw reads were error-corrected and collapsed into unique sequences with a nearest-neighbor algorithm that merged closely related sequences to remove PCR and sequencing errors. V, D and J gene segments were assigned by aligning CDR3 sequences to IMGT reference sequences. For a sequence to be retained, at least a six-nucleotide match to both a V gene segment and a J gene segment was required. A rearrangement was called productive if the CDR3 had no stop codons and remained in frame with V and J, and every other rearrangement was called non-productive. CDR3 was defined by IMGT convention, running from the second conserved V-encoded cysteine to the conserved J-encoded phenylalanine. In an earlier analysis of 500 to 650 of the donors, sequences lacking an unambiguous match to a single V gene segment were excluded. In an earlier analysis of around 590 of the donors, a V segment was called functional when productive rearrangements were above 56.7%, and segregating when the standard deviation between donors exceeded 5%. A statistical classification framework was built to diagnose cytomegalovirus status from the catalog of TCR beta chain sequences. V and J gene assignment, in a later analysis, came from comparing TCR nucleotide sequences with IMGT/GENE-DB human TR gene sequences. The TCRdist pipeline was used in a later analysis to assign CDR3 sequences and most-parsimonious VDJ recombination scenarios. In a later analysis, each TCR beta chain was defined by its CDR3 amino acid sequence together with its V-gene family, and reads without a unique V-gene family were excluded. To address suspected cross-contamination and a sequencing artifact, a later analysis removed roughly 580 highly shared, low-generation-probability nucleotide sequences. For each public chain, a later analysis derived a clonal expansion index from normalized ranks of inferred template counts within each repertoire. Generation probabilities in a later analysis came from a VDJ recombination model fitted to out-of-frame rearrangements, and those results were checked against IGoR. Hypergeometric tests were used in a later analysis to score TCR-TCR, TCR-HLA and TCR-CMV co-occurrence, with a repertoire-size bias correction applied to the TCR pairs. To estimate false discovery rates, a later analysis permuted the HLA or CMV assignments 20 times. In a later analysis, co-occurring TCRs were grouped with DBSCAN, and TCRdist sequence similarity was added when clustering was performed within HLA-allele-positive subsets. Co-occurrence clustering excluded repertoires with fewer than 30,000 or more than 120,000 public chains, plus five with anomalous nucleotide sharing. TCRdb took over this immuneACCESS table, retaining in-frame rearrangements with V and J assigned. Such tables are incomplete; in checked studies, under half of the missing clones stem from an unresolved V gene, and the remainder is unexplained. V and J calls and clone size are those listed in that table; D and trimming were worked out from the DNA. This sample comprises more than 90,000 clones, 81% of them detected only once. Roughly 4% of the sample is in the top ten clones.

Only one count was recorded for this clone. What antigen it recognizes has not been identified. No base quality information exists; no much larger clone differs at one position. On the study overall, not on this receptor specifically: A later genetic analysis associated a missense DCLRE1C variant with V-gene and J-gene trimming of TCR beta chains, and an independent cohort replicated the association. Immune exposure information for the cohort was limited to CMV serostatus. When HLA alleles, especially DR and DQ, strongly co-occurred, TCR associations were difficult to assign to individual alleles. The study gave a list of some 150 TCR beta chains associated with cytomegalovirus. Correlated functional status among segregating V segments might reflect linkage disequilibrium, but an unknown experimental factor could not be ruled out. HLA typing was unavailable for some donors at each locus, so association tests used only the typed subset. A later genetic analysis reported fewer N-insertions in productive TCRs among donors in an Asian-associated ancestry cluster than the roughly 640-donor mean. Roughly 17 rarely observed V segments, including chromosome 9 orphons, were excluded from the earlier analysis of almost 600 of the donors because counts were too low. Cytomegalovirus status was reported to be diagnosed by the classifier with high specificity and sensitivity in both the original and validation cohorts. A few of the identified cytomegalovirus-associated TCR beta chains were confirmed in vitro to be specific for cytomegalovirus antigens. A further reported finding was that TCR beta sequences accurately predicted the HLA-A and HLA-B alleles for most subjects in the first cohort. The sequencing pipeline was judged likely to have produced a cluster of highly shared sequence variants as a technical artifact. Some IMGT-functional V segments, including TRBV6-2 and TRBV6-3, could not be told apart with the 87-base-pair reads, so those segments were excluded. A later analysis found that HLA-associated TCR beta chains were more clonally expanded and had lower generation probabilities than equally common non-associated chains. Several of the top co-occurrence clusters appeared to be linked to parvovirus B19, influenza, CMV and Epstein-Barr virus, according to a later analysis. A later analysis found that TCR association rates varied across HLA loci, with DRB1 alleles showing the most associated TCRs and HLA-C alleles the fewest. Presence/absence analyses assumed roughly uniform sequencing depth across donors, an assumption that may not hold. In an earlier analysis of roughly 560 of the donors, most TCR beta V segments were observed in productive rearrangements about 87% or about 30% of the time, broadly matching IMGT annotations. A later analysis associated approximately 17,000 TCR beta sequences with specific HLA alleles at a false discovery rate of 0.05. The cohort was sequenced for TCR beta chains only, and without alpha or paired-chain data the features that could be detected were limited. The authors suggested that the approach could potentially be extended to other disease states and immunological phenotypes. Most CMV-associated TCR beta chains appeared to be HLA-restricted in a later analysis, and the HLA associations seemed to be driven largely by CMV exposure. Across donors, most TCR sequences were observed very rarely, whereas some public TCRs were present in many individuals.

The cohort was made up of around 720 healthy bone marrow donors. Cohort members were all nominally healthy when sampled, although unrecorded immune exposures were likely present. The donor tested CMV seropositive, placing the donor among the 289 seropositive members of the cohort. A peripheral blood sample was provided by each donor, and peripheral blood mononuclear cells were used for TCR beta sequencing. Genomic DNA extraction from the blood cell samples was performed with the Qiagen DNeasy Blood Extraction Kit. This clonotype originated in a woman aged 70-85 years in good health and CMV-seropositive. The chain is assembled from TRBV28 and TRBJ2-7; the D gene lacks a confident call. The specimen was PBMCs. The DNA sequence is TGTGCCAGCAGTCCTATATCCTACGAGCAGTACTTC. Its protein product is CASSPISYEQYF.